This passage covers 10 T cell receptor beta chains from one sample sequenced in a study of blood T cells in healthy people across ages. A sample-barcoded 5' primer and a J-beta primer mix were used in a second PCR of roughly 6 to 11 cycles. MiXCR was run by TCRdb on the 5' RACE reads, yielding one entry per CDR3 protein. The sample records 1.2 million to 1.5 million distinct CDR3 sequences, 55% to 75% being singletons. Sequencing was performed on blood. The receptors stem from a man between 18 and 29 years old in good health.

This clonotype was detected only a few times. The genes are TRBV3-1 and TRBJ2-7; D is undetermined. This CDR3 has 14 residues. Per the germline V gene, CDR1 is LGHDT and CDR2 is YNNKEL (reference sequence). V gave up 1 base and J gave up 4 bases, with 11 bases separating them. For the CDR3, the DNA is TGTGCCAGCAGCCAAGTATCGAGACGTTACGAGCAGTACTTC. Its protein product is CASSQVSRRYEQYF.

The rearrangement links TRBV14 to TRBJ2-3, with TRBD2 matching 9 bases. The germline gives CDR1 SGHDN, CDR2 FVKESK. V shed 4 bases, J shed 4 bases, and the junction held 6 bases outside the gene matches. CDR3 length: 15 amino acids. The CDR3 is CASSRGGGASDTQYF. CDR3 nucleotides: TGTGCCAGCAGCCGCGGCGGGGGGGCTTCAGATACGCAGTATTTT.

The rearrangement links TRBV6-2 or TRBV6-3 to TRBJ2-1; 7 bases match TRBD2. The CDR3 sequence is 14 residues long. After removal of 6 bases from V and 1 base from J, the junction contained 3 bases not matched to a gene. Germline V gene sequence: CDR1 MNHEY, CDR2 SVGEGT. The CDR3 DNA reads TGTGCCAGCAGGTACGGGGGGTCCTACAATGAGCAGTTCTTC. Its protein product is CASRYGGSYNEQFF.

The genes are TRBV20-1 and TRBJ2-4; 9 nucleotides line up with TRBD2. J was trimmed by 1 base and V by 5 bases; bases with no gene match: 6. Germline assignment: CDR1 DFQATT and CDR2 SNEGSKA (reference sequence). The CDR3 covers 15 residues. The DNA for the CDR3 is TGCAGTGCTCCGGGGCTAGCGGGGGCCAAAAACATTCAGTACTTC. Protein product: CSAPGLAGAKNIQYF.

The gene calls are TRBV2 and TRBJ2-1, with D possibly matching TRBD1 (5 bases). V was clipped by 3 bases and J by 5 bases, with 17 bases between them. Germline CDR1 is SNHLY and CDR2 is FYNNEI. This CDR3 spans 16 amino acids. For the CDR3, the DNA is TGTGCCAGCAGTGATCCCGGCAGGGCTCTTCACAATGAGCAGTTCTTC. It encodes CASSDPGRALHNEQFF.

In its sample, this clonotype was seen a few times. One base away lies a much larger clone, so this may be a sequencing read error. The V call is TRBV6-4, the J call TRBJ2-1, with 7 bases matching TRBD2. CDR3 size: 13 residues. The germline gives CDR1 MRHNA, CDR2 SNTAGT. This CDR3 reads CASSDRDYNAQFF. The CDR3 region has the DNA TGTGCCAGCAGTGACAGGGACTACAATGCGCAGTTCTTC.

The CDR3 coding sequence is TGTGCCACCAGCGCAAATCGGGATGAGCAGTTCTTC. It specifies CATSANRDEQFF. The chain employs TRBV15 and TRBJ2-1; D not certain. The CDR3 is 12 amino acids. Germline V gene data show CDR1 as LNHNV and CDR2 as YYDKDF (reference sequence). The V end lost 5 bases, the J end lost 8 bases, and 10 bases lay between the germline ends.

The V and J genes are TRBV6-5 and TRBJ2-3; 12 bases agree with TRBD1. Germline V lookup: CDR1 MNHEY, CDR2 SVGAGI. The junction had 8 bases not matched to a gene; V was cut back by 4 bases and J by 6 bases. This CDR3 has 16 amino acids. This CDR3 is CASSLGTGGRRDTQYF. The CDR3 DNA reads as TGTGCCAGCAGTTTAGGGACAGGGGGCCGGAGGGATACGCAGTATTTT.

This clonotype was seen a single time. At one of its ends the junction is not consistent with the germline gene, which may arise from a read error. The chain links TRBV2 to TRBJ1-5, with D unclear. The CDR3 has 17 amino acids. Germline-derived CDR1 and CDR2 are SNHLY and FYNNEI. The CDR3 bases are TGTGTCAGCAGTGAAGAGGTCGGACCGTATAGCAATCAGCCCCAGCATTTT. This codes for CVSSEEVGPYSNQPQHF.

The chain uses TRBV29-1 and TRBJ2-6, with 8 bases identical to TRBD1. Germline trimming cut 4 bases from V and 2 bases from J; bases unmatched to any gene: 4. This CDR3 comprises 15 residues. The germline CDR1 and CDR2 sequences are SQVTM and ANQGSEA. The CDR3 nucleotides read TGCAGCGTTGTCGAGACAGGGGCTGGGGCCAACGTCCTGACTTTC. Amino acid sequence: CSVVETGAGANVLTF.